The 10 T cell receptor beta chains in this list originate from one sample, sequenced in a study of cytomegalovirus exposure and HLA in healthy donors. PCR involved 60 Vbeta and 13 Jbeta primers. Here immunoSEQ multiplex PCR was the method, and the copy in TCRdb shows in-frame clones only, minus some. The sample shows approximately 170,000 clones, around 77% of them seen only once. Sample: PBMCs. These receptor sequences come from a man in his forties in good health and CMV-seronegative.

V and J are TRBV30 and TRBJ1-1, with D maybe TRBD1 (5 bases). Germline V gene sequence: CDR1 GTSNPN, CDR2 SVGIG (reference sequence). Trimming cost V 4 bases and J 11 bases, with 17 bases left between them. This CDR3 contains 12 residues. CDR3 DNA: TGTGCCTGGAAATCGGGGGGGGGTTGGGCTTTCTTT. Translating gives CAWKSGGGWAFF.

For the CDR3, the DNA is TGTGCCAGCAGCTTAAAGGTTGGGAGGGCTGGTCAGCCCCAGCATTTT. It encodes CASSLKVGRAGQPQHF. The chain recombines TRBV7-8 with TRBJ1-5; D gene unclear. Trimming removed 2 bases from V and 6 bases from J, with 17 bases in between. Germline V gives CDR1 SGHVS, CDR2 FQNEAQ. The CDR3 consists of 16 residues. Using reference TRBV7-8 and TRBJ1-5 for the parts outside the CDR3, the full variable domain is GAGVSQSPRYKVAKRGQDVALRCDPISGHVSLFWYQQALGQGPEFLTYFQNEAQLDKSGLPSDRFFAERPEGSVSTLKIQRTQQEDSAVYLCASSLKVGRAGQPQHFGDGTRLSIL.

This chain connects TRBV11-2 to TRBJ2-6; D unclear. Germline V gene lookup returns CDR1 SGHAT and CDR2 FQNNGV. The CDR3 is 13 amino acids. Trimming left V 8 bases short and J 0 bases short, with 5 bases between. CDR3 in amino acids: CASLNSGANVLTF. CDR3 coding DNA: TGTGCCAGCTTAAACTCTGGGGCCAACGTCCTGACTTTC.

The DNA of the CDR3 is TGTGCCACCAGCAGAGACGGGAGGGGGACTGAAGCTTTCTTT. Translating gives CATSRDGRGTEAFF. The chain recombines TRBV15 with TRBJ1-1, with TRBD1 as a possible D gene (6 bases). The length of the CDR3 is 14 residues. Germline CDR1 LNHNV, CDR2 YYDKDF (reference sequence). V lost 0 bases and J 5 bases, leaving 10 bases between the germline ends.

The chain joins TRBV5-4 to TRBJ2-7; TRBD2 is a possible D gene (6 bases). CDR1 and CDR2 from the germline V gene are SGHNT and YYREEE (reference sequence). This CDR3 is built from 13 residues. Trimming removed 2 bases from V and 6 bases from J, with 12 bases in between. The CDR3 DNA sequence: TGTGCCAGCAGCTTCTTGGGGGACTGCGAGCAGTACTTC. The encoded protein is CASSFLGDCEQYF.

The V and J genes are TRBV5-6 and TRBJ2-5; 7 bases fit TRBD1. J lost 4 bases, V lost 2 bases, and 8 bases had no gene match. Germline V CDR1 and CDR2: SGHDT, YYEEEE. The CDR3 is 15 residues long. The CDR3 is CASSFAQGSGETQYF. The CDR3 DNA sequence: TGTGCCAGCAGCTTTGCACAGGGGAGCGGAGAGACCCAGTACTTC.

This chain links TRBV5-1 with TRBJ2-3, with D perhaps TRBD2 (5 bases). Germline CDR1 and CDR2: SGHRS and YFSETQ. Trimming cost V 1 base and J 0 bases, with 21 bases left between them. The CDR3 is 19 residues long. DNA for the CDR3: TGCGCCAGCAGCTTGAAATCCCCGGACTTTGAGGCTAGCACAGATACGCAGTATTTT. This codes for CASSLKSPDFEASTDTQYF.

The chain has TRBV19 and TRBJ2-2; 7 bases align to TRBD2. The CDR3 covers 15 residues. CDR1 is LNHDA and CDR2 is SQIVND in the germline V gene (reference sequence). Germline trimming cut 1 base from V and 2 bases from J; bases unmatched to any gene: 1. The CDR3 nucleotides are TGTGCCAGTAGTATAGCGGGAGGAAACACCGGGGAGCTGTTTTTT. Translating gives CASSIAGGNTGELFF.

This clone showed up just a few times. One end of the junction fails to match germline, which may point to a read error. V is TRBV15 and J is TRBJ2-1; weak D call: TRBD2 (6 bases). Germline assignment: CDR1 LNHNV and CDR2 YYDKDF (reference sequence). The CDR3 loop spans 13 amino acids. The CDR3 sequence: CATKRDSNNEQFF. The DNA for the CDR3 is TGTGCCACCAAACGGGACTCCAACAATGAGCAGTTCTTC.

Only one count was recorded for this clone. The rearrangement uses TRBV9 and TRBJ2-5; 7 positions match TRBD1. Unmatched junction bases numbered 10, after V lost 3 bases and J lost 5 bases. Germline CDR1 reads SGDLS; CDR2 reads YYNGEE. This CDR3 region has 15 residues. The CDR3: CASSGLQGVRETQYF. The CDR3 DNA reads TGTGCCAGCAGCGGTCTCCAGGGGGTGAGGGAGACCCAGTACTTC. The complete variable domain, with remaining parts taken from reference TRBV9 and TRBJ2-5, reads DSGVTQTPKHLITATGQRVTLRCSPRSGDLSVYWYQQSLDQGLQFLIQYYNGEERAKGNILERFSAQQFPDLHSELNLSSLELGDSALYFCASSGLQGVRETQYFGPGTRLLVL.